The sequence of this T cell receptor (beta chain) was determined in a study of blood T cell repertoires in COVID-19. Generated by immunoSEQ multiplex PCR, the TCRdb table keeps only in-frame clones and is missing some. The table has a few hundred thousand clones, 85% seen once. Participant-given clinical history determined each cohort assignment. This clone was counted a single time. CDR3 length: 14 amino acids. The V gene's germline CDR1 is MNHEY and CDR2 SVGAGI. V was cut by 0 bases and J by 2 bases, with 7 bases left in between. This receptor was identified in a woman in her forties or fifties who had recovered from COVID-19. This rearrangement joins TRBV6-5 to TRBJ1-2; D not certain. The material sequenced was PBMCs or T cells enriched from blood (not recorded which). CDR3 protein: CASSYSWQNYGYTF. CDR3 nucleotide sequence: TGTGCCAGCAGTTACTCGTGGCAGAACTATGGCTACACCTTC.